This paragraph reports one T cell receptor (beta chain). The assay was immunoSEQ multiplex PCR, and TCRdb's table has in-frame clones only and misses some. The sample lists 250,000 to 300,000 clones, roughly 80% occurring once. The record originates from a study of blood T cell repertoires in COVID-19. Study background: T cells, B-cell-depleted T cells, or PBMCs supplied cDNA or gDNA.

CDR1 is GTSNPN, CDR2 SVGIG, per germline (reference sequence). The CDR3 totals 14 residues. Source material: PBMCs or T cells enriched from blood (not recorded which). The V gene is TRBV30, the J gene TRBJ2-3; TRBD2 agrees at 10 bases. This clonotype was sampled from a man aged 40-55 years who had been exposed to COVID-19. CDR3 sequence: CSASGSIIADTQYF. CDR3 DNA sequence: TGTTCCGCTAGCGGGAGTATTATTGCAGATACGCAGTATTTT.